This TCR beta chain was observed in a study of CD8+ T cells in alopecia areata (dated by TCRdb to between 2017 and 2018). For context, the study as a whole: The treated patients took part in an open-label pilot trial in which moderate-to-severe alopecia areata was treated with oral tofacitinib at 5 to 10 mg twice daily. Tofacitinib was administered for 6 to 18 months, and 6 months of follow-up off drug were then conducted to assess delayed response and recurrence. In treated patients, disease severity was measured using the SALT score, which gives the percentage of scalp surface area affected. In both human patients and the C3H/HeJ mouse model, the study applied high-throughput TCRbeta sequencing to look at T cell clonal expansion in alopecia areata. Human TCRbeta sequencing covered scalp tissue and sorted CD4+ and CD8+ peripheral blood T cells from patchy and totalis/universalis alopecia areata patients and healthy controls. Biopsies were taken from tofacitinib-treated patients at baseline and again at 4 and 24 weeks into treatment, and several of those patients also had a later scalp biopsy. Scalp clonality was compared among normal scalp (n=4), patchy alopecia areata scalp (n=8), and alopecia totalis/universalis scalp (n=8). RNA was extracted with the PAXgene miRNA kit for fixed scalp, the miRNeasy kit for PBMCs, and the RNeasy kit for mouse skin. TCRbeta CDR3 regions were amplified by immunoSEQ multiplex PCR with 35 Vbeta forward and 13 Jbeta reverse primers.

Points the paper makes about the study in general: Scalp clonality and the number of expanded CD8+ clones among the top 100 scalp clones were significantly decreased by tofacitinib. Scalp TCR repertoire analysis is complicated because resident alphabeta T cells in normal human skin are also sequenced, whereas mouse skin is dominated by gammadelta T cells. Compared with mice, TCR sequences shared between patients were less clear, possibly partly because of HLA diversity across the patient population. Lesional scalp, especially in alopecia totalis/universalis, showed higher clonality and more expanded CD8+ clones than normal scalp, suggesting antigenic drive. During tofacitinib treatment, many expanded lesional clones remained in scalp and blood, and this persistence may partly explain relapse after treatment is stopped. Because the treated cohort was small and had just a single nonresponder, larger studies are needed to establish links between baseline CD8+ expansion and response.

A note on this clone: Its antigen specificity is not known. The sample holds no much larger clone one base away, and base qualities are not on file. Distinct nucleotide sequences in the sample also encode this CDR3.

The library was obtained by the immunoSEQ multiplex PCR assay. To provide template for TCR sequencing, every sample had RNA extracted and reverse transcribed into cDNA. First-strand cDNA was synthesized with SuperScript III using a 2:1 mix of oligo-dT and random hexamers. A synthetic immune receptor repertoire was used to gauge amplification bias, and whatever bias remained was removed computationally. As for the authors' bioinformatics: Raw reads were preprocessed to remove errors, and CDR3 was defined according to IMGT conventions as the region from the conserved cysteine to phenylalanine. To get clonality, Shannon entropy was normalized by log2 of the number of productive unique TCRs and the result was subtracted from 1. CD4 or CD8 identity of scalp clones was inferred by cross-referencing scalp TCRbeta sequences with sorted blood CD4 and CD8 repertoires. The table was pulled from immuneACCESS by TCRdb, which kept in-frame rearrangements only. Such tables lose some clones; where checked, under half of the loss comes from unresolved V genes, and the rest has no known cause. For V, J and clone size, that table is used; D and trimming come from the DNA. In all, the sample holds a few hundred thousand clones, and approximately 38% of those were seen once. The top ten clonotypes cover just under 0.5% of the sample.

Explained via the paper, the treatment or condition label denotes: oral pan-JAK inhibitor, 5-10 mg twice daily. Peripheral blood and lesional scalp punch biopsies were obtained from patients with alopecia areata. After PBMCs were isolated by density centrifugation and stained for CD3, CD4 and CD8, a FACSAria was used to sort CD4+ and CD8+ T cells. The sequence was collected from a human donor with alopecia areata. Sequenced material: CD4+ T cells sorted from blood, taken at approximately week 30, from a patient treated with tofacitinib.

The CDR3 amino acid sequence is: CASSTEGVGQPQHF. The nucleotides are TGTGCCAGCAGCACGGAGGGAGTGGGTCAGCCCCAGCATTTT. Rearrangement joined TRBV7-9 to TRBJ1-5; the D gene identity is not certain. Including the terminal cysteine and phenylalanine, the CDR3 comprises 14 residues. This entry keeps only the CDR3 DNA: 42 bases, framed from base 1. The V end loses 5 bases and the J end loses 6 bases, and a stretch of 14 bases separates them. CDR1 and CDR2, looked up from the germline V gene (reference sequence), are SEHNR and FQNEAQ. Extended through the reference TRBV7-9 and TRBJ1-5 proteins, this CDR3 yields the full variable domain: DTGVSQNPRHKITKRGQNVTFRCDPISEHNRLYWYRQTLGQGPEFLTYFQNEAQLEKSRLLSDRFSAERPKGSFSTLEIQRTEQGDSAMYLCASSTEGVGQPQHFGDGTRLSIL.